The source of this TCR beta chain is a study of blood T cell repertoires in COVID-19. Study background: Italy, Spain and the United States were the sources of the convalescent and acute COVID-19 samples.

Trimming removed 4 bases from V and 0 bases from J; junction bases left unmatched: 11. Germline V gene lookup returns CDR1 SEHNR and CDR2 FQNEAQ (reference sequence). The CDR3 contains 17 residues. The method was immunoSEQ multiplex PCR; TCRdb's version includes in-frame clones alone and lacks a portion of them. The sample holds about 360,000 clones; about 86% are singletons and the top ten take roughly 7.1%. The sequencing input was peripheral blood. The gene calls are TRBV7-9 and TRBJ1-1; 7 positions match TRBD1. The sequence came from a woman aged 55-70 years with COVID-19, enrolled during active disease. For the CDR3, the DNA is TGTGCCAGCAGCTCCCTGACAGGGCGGGGACTGAACACTGAAGCTTTCTTT. Protein: CASSSLTGRGLNTEAFF.